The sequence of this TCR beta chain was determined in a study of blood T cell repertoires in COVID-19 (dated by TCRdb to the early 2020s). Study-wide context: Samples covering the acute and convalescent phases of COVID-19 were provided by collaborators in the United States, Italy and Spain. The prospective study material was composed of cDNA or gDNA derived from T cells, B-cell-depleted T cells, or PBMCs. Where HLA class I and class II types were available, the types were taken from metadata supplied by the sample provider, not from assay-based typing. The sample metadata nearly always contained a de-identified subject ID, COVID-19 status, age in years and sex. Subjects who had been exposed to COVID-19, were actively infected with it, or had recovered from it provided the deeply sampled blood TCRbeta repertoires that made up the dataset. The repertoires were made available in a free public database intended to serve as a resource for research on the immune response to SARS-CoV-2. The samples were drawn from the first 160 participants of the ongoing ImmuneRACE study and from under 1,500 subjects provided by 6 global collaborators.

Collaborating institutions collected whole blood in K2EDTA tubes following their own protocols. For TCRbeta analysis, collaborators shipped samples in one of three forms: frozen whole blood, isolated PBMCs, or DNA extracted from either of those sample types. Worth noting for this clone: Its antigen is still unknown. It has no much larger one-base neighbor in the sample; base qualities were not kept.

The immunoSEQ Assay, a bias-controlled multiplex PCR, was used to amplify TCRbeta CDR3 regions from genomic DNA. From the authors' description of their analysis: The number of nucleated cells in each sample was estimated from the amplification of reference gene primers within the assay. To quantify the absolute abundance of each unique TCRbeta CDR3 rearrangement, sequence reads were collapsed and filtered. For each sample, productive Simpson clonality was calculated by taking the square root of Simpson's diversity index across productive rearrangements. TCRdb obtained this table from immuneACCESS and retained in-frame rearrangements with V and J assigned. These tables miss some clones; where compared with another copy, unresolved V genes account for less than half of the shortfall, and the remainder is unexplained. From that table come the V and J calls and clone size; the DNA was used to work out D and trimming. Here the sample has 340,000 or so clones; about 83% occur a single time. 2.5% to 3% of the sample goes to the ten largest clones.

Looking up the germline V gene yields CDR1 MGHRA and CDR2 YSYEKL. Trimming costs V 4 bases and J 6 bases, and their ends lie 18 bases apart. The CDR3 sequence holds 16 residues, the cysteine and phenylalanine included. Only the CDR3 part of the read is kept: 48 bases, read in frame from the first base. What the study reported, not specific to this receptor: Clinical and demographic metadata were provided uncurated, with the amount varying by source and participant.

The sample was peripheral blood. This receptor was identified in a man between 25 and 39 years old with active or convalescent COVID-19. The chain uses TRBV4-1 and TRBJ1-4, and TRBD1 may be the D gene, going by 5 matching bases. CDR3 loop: CASSPPRQYWDEKLFF. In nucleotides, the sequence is TGCGCCAGCAGCCCCCCCCGACAGTACTGGGATGAAAAACTGTTTTTT.